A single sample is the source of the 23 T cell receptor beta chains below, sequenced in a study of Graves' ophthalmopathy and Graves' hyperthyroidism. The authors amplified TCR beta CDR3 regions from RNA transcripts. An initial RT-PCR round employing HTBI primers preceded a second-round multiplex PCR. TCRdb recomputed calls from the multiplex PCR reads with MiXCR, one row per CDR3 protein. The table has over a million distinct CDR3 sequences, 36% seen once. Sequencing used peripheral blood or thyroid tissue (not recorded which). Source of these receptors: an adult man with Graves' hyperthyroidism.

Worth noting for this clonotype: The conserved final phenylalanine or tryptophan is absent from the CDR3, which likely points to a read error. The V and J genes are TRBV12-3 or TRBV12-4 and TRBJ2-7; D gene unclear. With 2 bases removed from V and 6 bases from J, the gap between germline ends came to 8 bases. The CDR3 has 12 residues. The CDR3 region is CASSLSLLEQYL. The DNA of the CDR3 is TGTGCCAGCAGTTTATCTCTCCTCGAGCAGTACCTC.

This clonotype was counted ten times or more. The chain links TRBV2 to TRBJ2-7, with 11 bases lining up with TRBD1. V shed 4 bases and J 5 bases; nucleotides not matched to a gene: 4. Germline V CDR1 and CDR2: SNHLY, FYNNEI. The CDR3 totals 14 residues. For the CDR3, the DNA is TGTGCCAGCAGTGTGGACAGGGGGCGGCACGAGCAGTACTTC. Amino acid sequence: CASSVDRGRHEQYF.

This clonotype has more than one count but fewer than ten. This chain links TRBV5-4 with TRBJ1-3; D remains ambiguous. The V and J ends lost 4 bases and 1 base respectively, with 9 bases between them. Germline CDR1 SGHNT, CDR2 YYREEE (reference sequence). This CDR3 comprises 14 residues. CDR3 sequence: CASSHQGSGNTIYF. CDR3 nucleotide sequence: TGTGCCAGCAGCCATCAAGGGTCTGGAAACACCATATATTTT.

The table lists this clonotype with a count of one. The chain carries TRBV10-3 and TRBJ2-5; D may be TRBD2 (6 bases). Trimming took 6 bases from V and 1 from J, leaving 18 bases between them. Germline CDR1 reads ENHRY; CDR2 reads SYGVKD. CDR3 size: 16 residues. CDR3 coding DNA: TGTGCCATCAGCTGGGGGAGGCGCTGGGGCCAAGAGACCCAGTACTTC. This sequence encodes CAISWGRRWGQETQYF.

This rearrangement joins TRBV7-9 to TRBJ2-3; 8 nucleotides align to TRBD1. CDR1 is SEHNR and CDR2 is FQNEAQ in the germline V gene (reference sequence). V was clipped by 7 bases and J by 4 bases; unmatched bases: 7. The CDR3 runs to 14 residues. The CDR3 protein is CASTQGARSDTQYF. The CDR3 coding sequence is TGTGCCAGCACCCAGGGGGCGAGGTCAGATACGCAGTATTTT.

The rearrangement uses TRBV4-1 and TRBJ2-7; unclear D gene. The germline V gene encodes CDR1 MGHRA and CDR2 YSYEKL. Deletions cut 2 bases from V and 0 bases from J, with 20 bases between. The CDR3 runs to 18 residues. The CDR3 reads CASSQLRTRSLSSYEQYF. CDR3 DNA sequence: TGCGCCAGCAGCCAACTCCGTACTCGGTCTTTGAGCTCCTACGAGCAGTACTTC.

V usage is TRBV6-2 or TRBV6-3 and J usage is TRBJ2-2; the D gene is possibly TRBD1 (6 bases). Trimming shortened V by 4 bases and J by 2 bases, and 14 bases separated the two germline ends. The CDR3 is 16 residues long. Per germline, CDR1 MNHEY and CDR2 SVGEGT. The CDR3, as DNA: TGTGCCAGCAGTTTACTCGGACAGATAAACACCGGGGAGCTGTTTTTT. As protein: CASSLLGQINTGELFF.

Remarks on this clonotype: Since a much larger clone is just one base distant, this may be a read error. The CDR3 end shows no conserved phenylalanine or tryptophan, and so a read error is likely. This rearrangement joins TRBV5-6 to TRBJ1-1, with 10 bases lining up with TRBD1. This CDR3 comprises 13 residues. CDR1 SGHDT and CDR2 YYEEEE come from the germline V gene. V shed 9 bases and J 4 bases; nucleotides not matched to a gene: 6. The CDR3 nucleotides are TGTGCCACCTCGGACAGGGGGGCCACTGAAGCTTTCCTT. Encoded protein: CATSDRGATEAFL.

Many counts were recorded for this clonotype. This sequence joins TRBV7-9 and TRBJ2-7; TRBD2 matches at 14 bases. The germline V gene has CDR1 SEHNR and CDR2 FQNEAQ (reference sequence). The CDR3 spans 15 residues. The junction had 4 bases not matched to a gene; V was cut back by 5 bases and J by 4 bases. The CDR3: CASSPWTSGRYEQYF. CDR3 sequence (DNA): TGTGCCAGCAGCCCTTGGACTAGCGGGAGGTACGAGCAGTACTTC.

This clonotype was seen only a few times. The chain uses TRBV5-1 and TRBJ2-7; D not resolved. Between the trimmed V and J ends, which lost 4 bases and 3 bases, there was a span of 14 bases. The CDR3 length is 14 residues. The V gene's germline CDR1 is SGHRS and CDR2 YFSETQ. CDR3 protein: CASSNGDGYYEQYF. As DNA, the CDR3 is TGCGCCAGCAGCAACGGTGACGGATACTACGAGCAGTACTTC.

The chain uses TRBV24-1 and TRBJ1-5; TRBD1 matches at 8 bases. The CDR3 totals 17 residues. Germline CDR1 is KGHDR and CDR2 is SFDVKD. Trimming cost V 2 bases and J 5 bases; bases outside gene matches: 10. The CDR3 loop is CATSDSDRGRGDQPQHF. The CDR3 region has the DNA TGTGCCACCAGTGATTCCGACAGGGGACGTGGCGATCAGCCCCAGCATTTT.

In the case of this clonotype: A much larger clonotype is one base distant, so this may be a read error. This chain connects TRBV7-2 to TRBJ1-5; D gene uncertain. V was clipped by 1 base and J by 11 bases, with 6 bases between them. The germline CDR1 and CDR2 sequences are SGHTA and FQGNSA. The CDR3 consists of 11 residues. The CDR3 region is CASSLEEAQHF. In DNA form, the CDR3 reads TGTGCCAGCAGCTTAGAGGAAGCCCAGCATTTT.

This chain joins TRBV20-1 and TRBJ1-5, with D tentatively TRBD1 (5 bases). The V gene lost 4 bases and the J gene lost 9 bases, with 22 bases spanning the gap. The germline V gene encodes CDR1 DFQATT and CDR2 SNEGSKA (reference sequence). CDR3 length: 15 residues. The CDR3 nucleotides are TGCAGTGCTAACACAGGCTTGGGGCCTGGATGGCCCCAGCATTTT. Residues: CSANTGLGPGWPQHF.

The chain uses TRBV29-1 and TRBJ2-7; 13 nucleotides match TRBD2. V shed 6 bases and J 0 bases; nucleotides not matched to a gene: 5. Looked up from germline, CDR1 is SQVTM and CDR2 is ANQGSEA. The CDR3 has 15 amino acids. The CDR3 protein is CSVGTSGTNSYEQYF. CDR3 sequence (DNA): TGCAGCGTCGGGACTAGCGGGACTAACTCCTACGAGCAGTACTTC.

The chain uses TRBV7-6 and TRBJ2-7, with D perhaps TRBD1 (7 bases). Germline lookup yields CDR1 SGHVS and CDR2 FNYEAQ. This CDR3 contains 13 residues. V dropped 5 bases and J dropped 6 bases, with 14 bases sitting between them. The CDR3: CASSPQGGAEQYF. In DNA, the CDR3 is TGTGCCAGCAGCCCCCAGGGGGGCGCCGAGCAGTACTTC.

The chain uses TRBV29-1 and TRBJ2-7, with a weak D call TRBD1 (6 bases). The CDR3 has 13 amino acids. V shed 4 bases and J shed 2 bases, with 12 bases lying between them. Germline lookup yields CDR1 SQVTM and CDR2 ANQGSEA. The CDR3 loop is CSVASTGTYEQYF. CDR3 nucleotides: TGCAGCGTTGCCAGCACAGGGACCTACGAGCAGTACTTC.

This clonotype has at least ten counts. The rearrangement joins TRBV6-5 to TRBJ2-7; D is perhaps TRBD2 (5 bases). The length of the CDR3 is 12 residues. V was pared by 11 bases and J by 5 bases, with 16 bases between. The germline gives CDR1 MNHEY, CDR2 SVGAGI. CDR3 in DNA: TGTGCCGGGAGTAGCGACGGGGACGAGCAGTACTTC. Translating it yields CAGSSDGDEQYF.

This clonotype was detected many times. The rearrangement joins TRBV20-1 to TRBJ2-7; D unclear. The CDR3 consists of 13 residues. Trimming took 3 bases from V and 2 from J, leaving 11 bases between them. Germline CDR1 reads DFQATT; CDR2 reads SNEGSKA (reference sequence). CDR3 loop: CSASSSNTYEQYF. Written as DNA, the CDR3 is TGCAGTGCTAGTAGCTCAAACACCTACGAGCAGTACTTC.

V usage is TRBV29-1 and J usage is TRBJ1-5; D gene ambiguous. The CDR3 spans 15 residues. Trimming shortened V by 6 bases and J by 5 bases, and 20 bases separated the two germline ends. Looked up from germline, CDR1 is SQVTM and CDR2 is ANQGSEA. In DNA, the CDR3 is TGCAGCGTCTCCTTTTCTCGGCAACTTGATCAGCCCCAGCATTTT. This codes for CSVSFSRQLDQPQHF.

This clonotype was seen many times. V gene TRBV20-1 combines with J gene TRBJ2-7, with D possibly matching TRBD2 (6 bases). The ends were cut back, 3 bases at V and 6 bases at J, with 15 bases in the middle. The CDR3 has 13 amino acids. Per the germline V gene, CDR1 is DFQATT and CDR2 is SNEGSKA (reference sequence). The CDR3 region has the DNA TGCAGTGCTAGCGGGATGGGGGGTGTCGAGCAGTACTTC. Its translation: CSASGMGGVEQYF.

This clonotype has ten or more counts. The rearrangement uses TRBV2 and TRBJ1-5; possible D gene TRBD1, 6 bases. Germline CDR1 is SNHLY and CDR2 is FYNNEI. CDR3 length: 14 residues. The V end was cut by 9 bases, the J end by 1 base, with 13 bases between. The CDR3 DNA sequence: TGTGCCAGTAACCTCAGGGGAAGCAATCAGCCCCAGCATTTT. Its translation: CASNLRGSNQPQHF.

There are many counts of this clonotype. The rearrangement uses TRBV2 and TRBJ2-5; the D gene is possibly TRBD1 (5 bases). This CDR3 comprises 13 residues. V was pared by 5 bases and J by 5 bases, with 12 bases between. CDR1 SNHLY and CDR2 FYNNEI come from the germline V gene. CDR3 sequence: CASSRDSRETQYF. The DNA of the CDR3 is TGTGCCAGCAGTCGCGACAGCAGGGAGACCCAGTACTTC.

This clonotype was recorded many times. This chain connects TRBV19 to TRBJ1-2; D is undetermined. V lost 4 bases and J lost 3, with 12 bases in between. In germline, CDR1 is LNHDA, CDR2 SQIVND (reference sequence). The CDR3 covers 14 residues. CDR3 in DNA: TGTGCCAGTAGTACTACGGTGGTCGACTATGGCTACACCTTC. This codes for CASSTTVVDYGYTF. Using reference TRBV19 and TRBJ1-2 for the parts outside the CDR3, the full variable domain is DGGITQSPKYLFRKEGQNVTLSCEQNLNHDAMYWYRQDPGQGLRLIYYSQIVNDFQKGDIAEGYSVSREKKESFPLTVTSAQKNPTAFYLCASSTTVVDYGYTFGSGTRLTVV.